The clone carrying this T cell receptor (beta chain) occurred a few times. The data stem from a study of blood T cells in healthy people across ages. Alongside a J-beta primer mix, a sample-barcoded 5' primer served in a second PCR lasting 7 to 11 cycles. Every sample produced at least 2.5 million CDR3-containing paired-end reads. TCRdb re-called the 5' RACE reads with MiXCR, one entry per CDR3 protein. The table records around 1,000,000 distinct CDR3 sequences, less than 45% of them present only once. Sequenced material: blood. This clonotype originated in a man between 18 and 35 years old in good health.

The CDR3 loop reads CSARGSFQETQYF. DNA for the CDR3: TGCAGTGCTAGAGGGTCATTCCAAGAGACCCAGTACTTC. The V gene is TRBV20-1, the J gene TRBJ2-5; the D is unclear. This CDR3 has 13 amino acids. Germline lookup yields CDR1 DFQATT and CDR2 SNEGSKA (reference sequence). Trimming pared 1 base from V and 1 base from J, leaving 7 bases between.